This T cell receptor (beta chain) was recorded in a study of cytomegalovirus exposure and HLA in healthy donors. Study context: A previous analysis identified 95 million to 140 million unique TCR beta sequences derived from around 180 million T cells. The study, taken as a whole, reports: Cytomegalovirus association was listed for 170 or so TCR beta chains. In a later analysis, a missense DCLRE1C variant was linked to TCR beta V- and J-gene trimming. Earlier results showed most TCR beta V segments being productive about 90% or about 30% of the time.

13 Jbeta primers and 60 Vbeta primers were used for the PCR. Profiling relied on immunoSEQ multiplex PCR, and the TCRdb table lists in-frame clones only, not all of them. The table includes roughly 100,000 clones, 80% to 90% detected once. Details on this clone: What it binds is unknown.

The CDR3 is 13 amino acids. Trimming removed 6 bases from V and 8 bases from J; junction bases left unmatched: 7. Germline V gene lookup returns CDR1 MNHEY and CDR2 SVGAGI. The rearrangement uses TRBV6-5 and TRBJ2-1, with 7 bases that match TRBD1. The sample comprised PBMCs. The sequence was collected from a man aged 50-60 years in good health and CMV-seronegative. This chain's CDR3 is CASRRQGVDEQFF. DNA of the CDR3: TGTGCCAGCAGAAGACAGGGAGTCGATGAGCAGTTCTTC.